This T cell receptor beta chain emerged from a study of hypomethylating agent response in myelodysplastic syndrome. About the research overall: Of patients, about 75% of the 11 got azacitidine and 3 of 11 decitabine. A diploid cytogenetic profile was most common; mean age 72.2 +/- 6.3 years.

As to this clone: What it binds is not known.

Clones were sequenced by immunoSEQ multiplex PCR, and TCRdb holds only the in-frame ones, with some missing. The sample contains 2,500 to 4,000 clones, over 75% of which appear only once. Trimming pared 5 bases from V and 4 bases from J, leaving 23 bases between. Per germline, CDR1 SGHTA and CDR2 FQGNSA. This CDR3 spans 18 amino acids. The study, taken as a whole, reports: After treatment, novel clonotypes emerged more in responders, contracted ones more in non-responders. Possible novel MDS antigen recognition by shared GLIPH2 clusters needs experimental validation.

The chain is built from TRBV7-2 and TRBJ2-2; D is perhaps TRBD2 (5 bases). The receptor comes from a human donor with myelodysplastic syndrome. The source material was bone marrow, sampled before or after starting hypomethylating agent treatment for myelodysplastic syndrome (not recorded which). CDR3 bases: TGTGCCAGCAGCCTCTTTATCTCACTCGGACTTCGCACCGGGGAGCTGTTTTTT. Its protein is CASSLFISLGLRTGELFF.